Below, 23 T cell receptor beta chains from the same sample are listed, as sequenced in a study of T cells after yellow fever vaccination. Using its own MiXCR run on the 5' RACE reads, TCRdb lists one record per CDR3 protein. The data show fewer than 500,000 distinct CDR3 sequences, around 19% seen once. The starting material was PBMCs, obtained before the yellow fever booster vaccination. These receptor sequences come from a man aged 18-30 years who received the YFV17D yellow fever vaccine.

This clonotype was detected only a few times. The genes are TRBV9 and TRBJ2-5, with D perhaps matching TRBD1 (6 bases). CDR1 is SGDLS, CDR2 YYNGEE, per germline. V shed 5 bases and J shed 5 bases, with 13 bases lying between them. The CDR3 is 13 amino acids. The CDR3 loop reads CASSATGMETQYF. The CDR3 DNA reads TGTGCCAGCAGTGCTACAGGGATGGAGACCCAGTACTTC.

V and J are TRBV6-6 and TRBJ2-3; 8 nucleotides match TRBD1. J was trimmed by 8 bases and V by 8 bases; bases with no gene match: 18. Germline loops: CDR1 MNHNY, CDR2 SVGAGI (reference sequence). This CDR3 region has 16 residues. Here the CDR3 reads CASFTNPGQAISTQYF. The CDR3 DNA reads as TGTGCCAGCTTCACCAACCCGGGACAGGCGATCAGTACGCAGTATTTT.

This chain connects TRBV6-5 to TRBJ1-6; 12 nucleotides agree with TRBD1. V gave up 5 bases and J gave up 8 bases; unmatched junction bases: 10. The V gene's germline CDR1 is MNHEY and CDR2 SVGAGI. The CDR3 consists of 17 residues. The CDR3: CASSVYWDRGPDSPLHF. The CDR3 coding sequence is TGTGCCAGCAGTGTTTACTGGGACAGGGGGCCAGATTCACCCCTCCACTTT.

This chain uses TRBV2 with TRBJ2-5; D is perhaps TRBD2 (6 bases). V lost 10 bases and J lost 5, with 11 bases in between. The V gene's germline CDR1 is SNHLY and CDR2 FYNNEI. This CDR3 comprises 11 residues. In DNA, the CDR3 is TGTGCCACAGAGGGGAGGGAGACCCAGTACTTC. Encoded protein: CATEGRETQYF.

This clonotype was seen a handful of times. This rearrangement joins TRBV7-8 to TRBJ2-2; D remains ambiguous. In germline, CDR1 is SGHVS, CDR2 FQNEAQ. The CDR3 has 16 amino acids. Trimming removed 0 bases at V and 7 bases at J, with 15 bases between. The CDR3 is CASSLAPLTLGGELFF. CDR3 DNA: TGTGCCAGCAGCTTAGCGCCCTTGACCCTTGGCGGGGAGCTGTTTTTT.

The table lists this clonotype with many counts. The rearrangement links TRBV18 to TRBJ1-1; tentatively, D is TRBD1 (6 bases). The CDR3 length is 14 residues. Germline CDR1 and CDR2: KGHSH and LQKENI. V gave up 2 bases and J gave up 4 bases, with 11 bases separating them. As DNA, the CDR3 is TGTGCCAGCTCACCAAGCGGGGGCCTCACTGAAGCTTTCTTT. Residues: CASSPSGGLTEAFF.

This clonotype has ten or more counts. The J gene is TRBJ2-7, the V gene TRBV7-6, with unresolved D. Germline CDR1 reads SGHVS; CDR2 reads FNYEAQ. V dropped 5 bases and J dropped 5 bases, with 13 bases sitting between them. The CDR3 sequence is 13 residues long. CDR3 in amino acids: CASSRGEFDEQYV. Written as DNA, the CDR3 is TGTGCCAGCAGCCGCGGCGAGTTCGACGAGCAGTACGTC.

The chain uses TRBV20-1 and TRBJ2-5; 7 bases fit TRBD1. J was trimmed by 5 bases and V by 6 bases; bases with no gene match: 12. Per the germline V gene, CDR1 is DFQATT and CDR2 is SNEGSKA (reference sequence). The length of the CDR3 is 14 residues. Here the CDR3 DNA reads TGCAGTGCACGTATACAGGGGCTCCGGGAGACCCAGTACTTC. Its protein is CSARIQGLRETQYF.

In its sample, this clonotype was seen a few times. This chain links TRBV20-1 with TRBJ2-3, with 7 nucleotides matching TRBD2. Germline CDR1 DFQATT, CDR2 SNEGSKA (reference sequence). CDR3 size: 15 residues. The V and J ends lost 7 bases and 5 bases, in that order; junction bases with no gene match: 15. The CDR3 loop reads CSGREGGMRGDTQYF. In DNA form, the CDR3 reads TGCAGTGGGAGGGAGGGAGGAATGCGGGGAGATACGCAGTATTTT.

The chain is built from TRBV12-3 or TRBV12-4 and TRBJ1-1; tentative D call: TRBD1 (5 bases). The CDR3 is made up of 15 amino acids. The V end was cut by 3 bases, the J end by 2 bases, with 13 bases between. The CDR3 nucleotides are TGTGCCAGCAGTTTTCGTGGGACGGGAAACACTGAAGCTTTCTTT. Translated, it gives CASSFRGTGNTEAFF.

There are a few counts of this clonotype. J is TRBJ2-7 and V is TRBV11-2; D unresolved. The CDR3 spans 14 residues. The germline gives CDR1 SGHAT, CDR2 FQNNGV. Trimming removed 5 bases at V and 1 base at J, with 12 bases between. Here the CDR3 reads CASSPTARSYEQYF. DNA for the CDR3: TGTGCCAGCAGCCCCACGGCCCGGTCCTACGAGCAGTACTTC. Full variable domain (remainder filled in from reference TRBV11-2 and TRBJ2-7): EAGVAQSPRYKIIEKRQSVAFWCNPISGHATLYWYQQILGQGPKLLIQFQNNGVVDDSQLPKDRFSAERLKGVDSTLKIQPAKLEDSAVYLCASSPTARSYEQYFGPGTRLTVT.

This CDR3 reads CASRASTGDEQFF. DNA of the CDR3: TGTGCCAGCAGAGCATCGACAGGGGATGAGCAGTTCTTC. The chain employs TRBV12-3 or TRBV12-4 and TRBJ2-1, with 8 bases matching TRBD1. CDR3 length: 13 residues. The V and J ends lost 6 bases and 8 bases, in that order; junction bases with no gene match: 6.

The chain is built from TRBV6-5 and TRBJ2-3; a weak D match, TRBD1 (6 bases). The CDR3 spans 15 residues. Trimming took off 2 bases at V and 2 bases at J, with 11 bases between the two ends. Germline V CDR1 and CDR2: MNHEY, SVGAGI. For the CDR3, the DNA is TGTGCCAGCAGTTACACCCCAGGGGCCACAGATACGCAGTATTTT. Translated: CASSYTPGATDTQYF.

The V call is TRBV2, the J call TRBJ2-7; TRBD1 is a possible D gene (6 bases). This CDR3 spans 15 amino acids. Deletions cut 8 bases from V and 5 bases from J, with 22 bases between. The germline gives CDR1 SNHLY, CDR2 FYNNEI. The DNA of the CDR3 is TGTGCCAGCTCCATTGCGCCGACAGGTATTGACGAGCAGTACTTC. Translated, it gives CASSIAPTGIDEQYF. The full variable domain, rest sourced from reference TRBV2 and TRBJ2-7, is EPEVTQTPSHQVTQMGQEVILRCVPISNHLYFYWYRQILGQKVEFLVSFYNNEISEKSEIFDDQFSVERPDGSNFTLKIRSTKLEDSAMYFCASSIAPTGIDEQYFGPGTRLTVT.

The chain uses TRBV12-3 or TRBV12-4 and TRBJ2-3, with a weak D call TRBD2 (6 bases). This CDR3 region has 11 residues. V lost 3 bases to trimming and J lost 11 bases, with 9 bases between them. As DNA, the CDR3 is TGTGCCAGCAGTTTGGGACTCAAGCAGTATTTT. Its protein product is CASSLGLKQYF.

The table lists this clonotype with a few counts. The chain recombines TRBV28 with TRBJ2-5; a weak D match, TRBD2 (6 bases). The CDR3 totals 14 residues. The V gene's germline CDR1 is MDHEN and CDR2 SYDVKM. V lost 2 bases to trimming and J lost 4 bases, with 11 bases between them. The CDR3 reads CASSLHSSVETQYF. The CDR3 DNA reads as TGTGCCAGCAGTTTACACTCTAGCGTAGAGACCCAGTACTTC.

V usage is TRBV7-9 and J usage is TRBJ2-2, with unresolved D. There are 16 residues in the CDR3. The germline CDR1 and CDR2 sequences are SEHNR and FQNEAQ (reference sequence). V lost 5 bases and J 0 bases, leaving 13 bases between the germline ends. Written as DNA, the CDR3 is TGTGCCAGCAGCCAAAGAAGGACGGCGAACACCGGGGAGCTGTTTTTT. Its translation is CASSQRRTANTGELFF.

The chain combines TRBV18 with TRBJ2-7; 7 positions match TRBD2. The V and J ends lost 0 bases and 2 bases, in that order; junction bases with no gene match: 4. The CDR3 extends over 15 amino acids. CDR1 is KGHSH, CDR2 LQKENI, per germline. CDR3 amino acids: CASSPPLANTYEQYF. As DNA, the CDR3 is TGTGCCAGCTCACCACCACTAGCGAATACCTACGAGCAGTACTTC.

V gene TRBV5-1 combines with J gene TRBJ1-1; D is uncertain. This CDR3 contains 16 residues. CDR1 and CDR2 (germline): SGHRS, YFSETQ. Between the trimmed V and J ends, which lost 2 bases and 1 base, there was a span of 15 bases. CDR3 protein: CASSFGEVPGNTEAFF. CDR3 nucleotide sequence: TGCGCCAGCAGCTTCGGGGAAGTCCCAGGGAACACTGAAGCTTTCTTT.

The V gene is TRBV6-6, the J gene TRBJ2-2; D gene unclear. Germline V lookup: CDR1 MNHNY, CDR2 SVGAGI (reference sequence). V dropped 2 bases and J dropped 2 bases, with 6 bases sitting between them. This CDR3 has 14 residues. The CDR3 DNA reads as TGTGCCAGCAGTTACATTGGCAACACCGGGGAGCTGTTTTTT. It specifies CASSYIGNTGELFF.

V is TRBV5-4 and J is TRBJ1-2, with no clear D. The germline V gene encodes CDR1 SGHNT and CDR2 YYREEE (reference sequence). This CDR3 has 12 amino acids. V was trimmed by 0 bases and J by 10 bases, leaving 10 bases between them. For the CDR3, the DNA is TGTGCCAGCAGCTTGGAATCTGGGTACTACACCTTC. Translated, it gives CASSLESGYYTF.

The gene calls are TRBV28 and TRBJ1-3; no reliable D call. CDR3 length: 15 residues. The germline V gene has CDR1 MDHEN and CDR2 SYDVKM. Between the trimmed V and J ends, which lost 1 base and 4 bases, there was a span of 11 bases. The CDR3 DNA follows: TGTGCCAGCAGTTTATTTCTGGCGCTGGGAAACACCATATATTTT. The encoded protein is CASSLFLALGNTIYF.

This chain connects TRBV12-3 or TRBV12-4 to TRBJ2-2; no clear D. Trimming took 3 bases from V and 9 from J, leaving 11 bases between them. The CDR3 is 13 amino acids. The CDR3 loop is CASSFTVVRELFF. CDR3 DNA sequence: TGTGCCAGCAGTTTTACGGTAGTCCGGGAGCTGTTTTTT.